The TCR beta chain under discussion was sequenced for a study of blood T cell repertoires in COVID-19. Turning to the study itself: T cells, B-cell-depleted T cells, or PBMCs provided the cDNA or gDNA that served as material.

As processed by the authors: Scientists estimated how many nucleated cells there were by amplifying reference gene primers. TCRdb keeps only in-frame clones here, not all; method: immunoSEQ multiplex PCR. The DNA gave D and trimming, while V, J and clone size come from that table. The data hold approximately 84,000 clones, with about nine tenths observed a single time. Sequencing input: peripheral blood. This TCR was sampled from a human donor with active COVID-19. The donor label of this sample is uncertain.

Written as DNA, the CDR3 is TGTGCCAGCAGTAAGGGGCAGGGTCAGCCCCAGCATTTT. Its translation: CASSKGQGQPQHF. J is TRBJ1-5 and V is TRBV6-5; D might be TRBD1 (5 bases). V was trimmed by 5 bases and J by 6 bases, leaving 11 bases between them. The germline V gene encodes CDR1 MNHEY and CDR2 SVGAGI. CDR3 length equals 13 residues.